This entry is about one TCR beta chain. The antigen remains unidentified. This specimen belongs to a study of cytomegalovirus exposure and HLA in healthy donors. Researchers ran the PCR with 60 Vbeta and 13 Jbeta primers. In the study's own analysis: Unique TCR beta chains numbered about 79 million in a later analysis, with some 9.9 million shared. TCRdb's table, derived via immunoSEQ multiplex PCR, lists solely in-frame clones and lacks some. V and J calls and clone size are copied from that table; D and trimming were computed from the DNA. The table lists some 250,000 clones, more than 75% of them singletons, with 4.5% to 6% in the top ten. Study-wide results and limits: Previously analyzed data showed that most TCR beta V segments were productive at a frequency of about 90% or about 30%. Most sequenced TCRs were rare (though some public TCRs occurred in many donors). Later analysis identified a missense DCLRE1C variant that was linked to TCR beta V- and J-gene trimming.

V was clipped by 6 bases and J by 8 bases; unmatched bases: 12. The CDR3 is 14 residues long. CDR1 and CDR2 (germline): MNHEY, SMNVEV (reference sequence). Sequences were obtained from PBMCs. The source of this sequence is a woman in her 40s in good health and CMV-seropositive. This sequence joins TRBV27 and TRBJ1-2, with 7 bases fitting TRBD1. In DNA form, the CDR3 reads TGTGCCAGCAGACCCGGACAGGCCTTTGCGGGCTACACCTTC. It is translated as CASRPGQAFAGYTF.